The 30 T cell receptor beta chains listed next were all sequenced from one sample in a study of CD8 T cells in Susac syndrome. Reverse transcription of roughly 0.45 to 1 ug RNA was carried out with random hexamers. Each CDR3 protein is one row after TCRdb ran MiXCR on the immunoSEQ multiplex PCR reads. The sample carries approximately 190,000 distinct CDR3 sequences, 95% recorded once. Sequences were obtained from CD4+ T cells from PBMCs. The receptors here all came from a human donor with Susac syndrome.

The chain is built from TRBV5-1 and TRBJ2-7; D unclear. There are 11 residues in the CDR3. Germline V gene data show CDR1 as SGHRS and CDR2 as YFSETQ. Trimming pared 3 bases from V and 5 bases from J, leaving 6 bases between. CDR3 nucleotide sequence: TGCGCCAGCAGCTCCCAGGACGAGCAGTACTTC. This gives the protein CASSSQDEQYF.

The chain employs TRBV5-4 and TRBJ2-5; possibly TRBD2 for D (5 bases). Trimming stripped 2 bases from V and 7 bases from J, with 9 bases between. Germline loops: CDR1 SGHNT, CDR2 YYREEE (reference sequence). This CDR3 is 12 amino acids long. CDR3 sequence: CASSFAGGTQYF. The CDR3 DNA reads TGTGCCAGCAGCTTCGCCGGAGGGACCCAGTACTTC.

This chain joins TRBV5-1 and TRBJ2-1; D is undetermined. Germline V gives CDR1 SGHRS, CDR2 YFSETQ. CDR3 length equals 13 residues. The V and J ends lost 1 base and 9 bases respectively, with 11 bases between them. The CDR3 here is CASSLSGIGEQFF. The CDR3 DNA sequence: TGCGCCAGCAGCTTGTCAGGAATTGGTGAGCAGTTCTTC.

V gene TRBV30 combines with J gene TRBJ1-2; perhaps TRBD1 as D (5 bases). Trimming shortened V by 3 bases and J by 6 bases, and 23 bases separated the two germline ends. The CDR3 is 16 residues long. Looked up from germline, CDR1 is GTSNPN and CDR2 is SVGIG (reference sequence). This CDR3 is CAWRFGGVVFLDGYTF. CDR3 bases: TGTGCCTGGAGGTTCGGGGGGGTGGTCTTCCTGGATGGCTACACCTTC.

Written as DNA, the CDR3 is TGCAGTGCCGGATTGAGTATTTCGGAAGAGCAGTACTTC. Translated: CSAGLSISEEQYF. The chain uses TRBV20-1 and TRBJ2-7, with D hard to call. V was cut by 6 bases and J by 7 bases, with 19 bases left in between. CDR1 DFQATT and CDR2 SNEGSKA come from the germline V gene (reference sequence). The CDR3 is 13 amino acids.

The DNA of the CDR3 is TGCAGTGCCAAAGGAGACGAAGGTCATGGCTACACCTTC. Its translation is CSAKGDEGHGYTF. V is TRBV20-1 and J is TRBJ1-2; D gene uncertain. V was cut by 6 bases and J by 6 bases, with 17 bases left in between. The CDR3 runs to 13 residues. CDR1 is DFQATT, CDR2 SNEGSKA, per germline (reference sequence).

This chain joins TRBV6-1 and TRBJ1-2, with 7 positions matching TRBD1. The CDR3 loop spans 17 amino acids. After removal of 7 bases from V and 2 bases from J, the junction contained 16 bases not matched to a gene. CDR1 is MNHNS, CDR2 SASEGT, per germline. The CDR3 region is CASTTPMTGLGNYGYTF. DNA for the CDR3: TGTGCCAGCACCACCCCGATGACAGGGCTGGGGAACTATGGCTACACCTTC.

The chain links TRBV29-1 to TRBJ2-3; D unresolved. The CDR3 runs to 10 residues. Germline-derived CDR1 and CDR2 are SQVTM and ANQGSEA. V was shortened by 1 base and J by 7 bases, with 3 bases between the two germline ends. The CDR3 spells CSVEVHTQYF. CDR3 bases: TGCAGCGTTGAAGTCCATACGCAGTATTTT.

V usage is TRBV27 and J usage is TRBJ1-2, with D tentatively TRBD1 (6 bases). Germline values: CDR1 MNHEY, CDR2 SMNVEV (reference sequence). This CDR3 is built from 15 residues. V was clipped by 2 bases and J by 4 bases, with 14 bases between them. In DNA form, the CDR3 reads TGTGCCAGCAGTTTAACTCCAGGGGTTGTCTATGGCTACACCTTC. As protein: CASSLTPGVVYGYTF.

This clonotype was observed once. The chain uses TRBV12-3 or TRBV12-4 and TRBJ1-5; D is unresolved. The CDR3 is 13 amino acids. Deletions cut 6 bases from V and 6 bases from J, with 12 bases between. The DNA of the CDR3 is TGTGCCAGCAGACCAGCCGGGATTCAGCCCCAGCATTTT. Translated, it gives CASRPAGIQPQHF.

The J gene is TRBJ2-1, the V gene TRBV24-1, with 7 positions matching TRBD2. Trimming cost V 4 bases and J 9 bases; bases outside gene matches: 8. Germline V gives CDR1 KGHDR, CDR2 SFDVKD. The CDR3 extends over 14 amino acids. In nucleotides, the CDR3 is TGTGCCACCAGTGACCCTGGGAGGGGCGGTGAGCAGTTCTTC. Its protein is CATSDPGRGGEQFF.

The rearrangement links TRBV19 to TRBJ2-7; the match to TRBD1 covers 10 bases. Germline CDR1 reads LNHDA; CDR2 reads SQIVND (reference sequence). Trimming removed 8 bases from V and 5 bases from J; junction bases left unmatched: 6. CDR3 length equals 13 residues. The CDR3 bases are TGTGCCAGTCGGACAGGGGGTATCAACGAGCAGTACTTC. It translates to CASRTGGINEQYF.

This sequence joins TRBV30 and TRBJ1-2; D remains ambiguous. Germline CDR1 is GTSNPN and CDR2 is SVGIG (reference sequence). This CDR3 is 15 amino acids long. The V end lost 0 bases, the J end lost 3 bases, and 14 bases lay between the germline ends. DNA of the CDR3: TGTGCCTGGAGTGTACGGAGGAGATACGACTATGGCTACACCTTC. It translates to CAWSVRRRYDYGYTF.

In the case of this clonotype: The junction and the germline gene differ at one end; a read error may be behind it. The V call is TRBV7-9, the J call TRBJ2-3; 11 bases are shared with TRBD2. This CDR3 has 14 residues. Germline lookup yields CDR1 SEHNR and CDR2 FQNEAQ (reference sequence). In nucleotides, the CDR3 is TGTGCCAGCAGCATAGCGGGGGGGACAGATACGCAGTATTTT. Translated, it gives CASSIAGGTDTQYF.

The chain employs TRBV9 and TRBJ2-7; no clear D. Trimming removed 0 bases at V and 6 bases at J, with 7 bases between. The CDR3 has 12 amino acids. The V gene's germline CDR1 is SGDLS and CDR2 YYNGEE. The CDR3 region is CASSVAMGEQYF. The CDR3 coding sequence is TGTGCCAGCAGCGTAGCTATGGGCGAGCAGTACTTC.

The chain has TRBV30 and TRBJ1-5; D remains ambiguous. Looked up from germline, CDR1 is GTSNPN and CDR2 is SVGIG (reference sequence). The CDR3 length is 12 residues. Trimming took off 2 bases at V and 5 bases at J, with 7 bases between the two ends. The CDR3 region has the DNA TGTGCCTGGAGTAGGCCCGATCAGCCCCAGCATTTT. It yields the protein CAWSRPDQPQHF.

The genes are TRBV29-1 and TRBJ2-1; no definite D call. CDR3 length: 11 amino acids. Trimming cost V 5 bases and J 6 bases, with 8 bases left between them. Germline V lookup: CDR1 SQVTM, CDR2 ANQGSEA. CDR3 sequence reads: CSVSTLNEQFF. Here the CDR3 DNA reads TGCAGCGTTAGTACGCTCAATGAGCAGTTCTTC.

V is TRBV7-2 and J is TRBJ2-7, with D tentatively TRBD2 (5 bases). This CDR3 region has 15 residues. V lost 1 base and J lost 5, with 15 bases in between. From germline, CDR1 is SGHTA and CDR2 FQGNSA. CDR3 protein: CASSLGGLGANEQYF. DNA of the CDR3: TGTGCCAGCAGCTTAGGAGGACTGGGAGCGAACGAGCAGTACTTC.

This rearrangement joins TRBV3-1 to TRBJ2-5; no definite D call. The CDR3 totals 17 residues. The ends were cut back, 0 bases at V and 3 bases at J, with 17 bases in the middle. Germline CDR1 and CDR2: LGHDT and YNNKEL (reference sequence). This CDR3 reads CASSQDSLAANKETQYF. The CDR3 bases are TGTGCCAGCAGCCAAGATAGTCTGGCAGCCAATAAAGAGACCCAGTACTTC.

The chain uses TRBV6-2 or TRBV6-3 and TRBJ2-1, with 11 positions matching TRBD2. The V segment lost 6 bases and the J segment 9 bases; nucleotides outside the gene matches: 7. Looked up from germline, CDR1 is MNHEY and CDR2 is SVGEGT. This CDR3 region has 14 residues. The CDR3 loop is CASRIAGGLSEQFF. The CDR3 region has the DNA TGTGCCAGCAGGATAGCGGGGGGGCTATCTGAGCAGTTCTTC.

The J gene is TRBJ1-6, the V gene TRBV29-1, with 8 bases aligning to TRBD1. Germline V CDR1 and CDR2: SQVTM, ANQGSEA. CDR3 length: 20 residues. After removal of 7 bases from V and 1 base from J, the junction contained 21 bases not matched to a gene. DNA of the CDR3: TGCAGCGCCGAGAGGACAGGGCCCAGAGGGCGATGGTCCTATAATTCACCCCTCCACTTT. It encodes CSAERTGPRGRWSYNSPLHF.

This chain links TRBV7-2 with TRBJ2-3, with D tentatively TRBD1 (5 bases). The CDR3 is made up of 14 amino acids. V was shortened by 11 bases and J by 0 bases, with 15 bases between the two germline ends. The germline CDR1 and CDR2 sequences are SGHTA and FQGNSA. CDR3 DNA: TGTGCCGTCCGTAGGGGCATGAGCACAGATACGCAGTATTTT. Amino acids: CAVRRGMSTDTQYF.

The chain couples TRBV20-1 to TRBJ2-7; 8 bases match TRBD2. V dropped 3 bases and J dropped 5; count of bases not matched to a gene: 9. The germline gives CDR1 DFQATT, CDR2 SNEGSKA (reference sequence). The CDR3 has 14 residues. The CDR3: CSARDGGGLNEQYF. The CDR3 nucleotides are TGCAGTGCTAGGGACGGGGGGGGCTTGAACGAGCAGTACTTC.

This chain connects TRBV30 to TRBJ1-4; TRBD1 is a possible D gene (5 bases). The V gene lost 0 bases and the J gene lost 6 bases, with 11 bases spanning the gap. The CDR3 is 14 residues long. Germline V CDR1 and CDR2: GTSNPN, SVGIG (reference sequence). The CDR3 spells CAWSVGDVYEKLFF. The CDR3 DNA sequence: TGTGCCTGGAGTGTAGGGGACGTCTATGAAAAACTGTTTTTT.

J is TRBJ1-2 and V is TRBV6-2 or TRBV6-3; a possible D gene is TRBD1 (5 bases). CDR3 size: 13 residues. Looked up from germline, CDR1 is MNHEY and CDR2 is SVGEGT. V was trimmed by 6 bases and J by 3 bases, leaving 11 bases between them. CDR3 loop: CASRDTPDYGYTF. The DNA of the CDR3 is TGTGCCAGCAGGGACACCCCTGACTATGGCTACACCTTC.

The chain has TRBV7-2 and TRBJ2-5; 9 bases align to TRBD2. Per germline, CDR1 SGHTA and CDR2 FQGNSA. The J segment lost 7 bases and the V segment lost 5 bases, leaving 17 bases of the junction unmatched. The CDR3 length is 17 residues. Written as DNA, the CDR3 is TGTGCCAGCAGCCCCCTCGAACTAGCGGGTGTCGTTCGGACCCAGTACTTC. It encodes CASSPLELAGVVRTQYF.

The gene calls are TRBV20-1 and TRBJ2-7, with D perhaps given as TRBD1 or TRBD2 (7 bases each). The CDR3 is 16 residues long. Germline CDR1 and CDR2: DFQATT and SNEGSKA (reference sequence). The ends were cut back, 0 bases at V and 7 bases at J, with 22 bases in the middle. CDR3: CSARDLRQGGRGEQYF. In DNA form, the CDR3 reads TGCAGTGCTAGAGATCTCAGGCAGGGGGGGCGAGGGGAGCAGTACTTC.

This clonotype has only one observation. The J gene is TRBJ1-2, the V gene TRBV27; D is unresolved. The V end was cut by 6 bases, the J end by 2 bases, with 10 bases between. Germline V gene data show CDR1 as MNHEY and CDR2 as SMNVEV (reference sequence). This CDR3 contains 13 residues. The CDR3 spells CASRQSANYGYTF. The CDR3 nucleotides read TGTGCCAGCAGACAGTCGGCCAACTATGGCTACACCTTC.

CDR3 nucleotide sequence: TGTGCCAGCAGTCCCAGAGTCTACGAGCAGTACTTC. Protein: CASSPRVYEQYF. The rearrangement joins TRBV12-3 or TRBV12-4 to TRBJ2-7; D uncertain. V dropped 5 bases and J dropped 3 bases, with 8 bases sitting between them. The CDR3 consists of 12 residues.

The chain uses TRBV25-1 and TRBJ2-3, with D perhaps matching TRBD1 (5 bases). The germline V gene encodes CDR1 MGHDK and CDR2 SYGVNS. The V gene lost 0 bases and the J gene lost 1 base, with 11 bases spanning the gap. The CDR3 covers 16 residues. This chain's CDR3 is CASSEYKGFGTDTQYF. The CDR3, as DNA: TGTGCCAGCAGTGAATATAAGGGGTTCGGCACAGATACGCAGTATTTT.